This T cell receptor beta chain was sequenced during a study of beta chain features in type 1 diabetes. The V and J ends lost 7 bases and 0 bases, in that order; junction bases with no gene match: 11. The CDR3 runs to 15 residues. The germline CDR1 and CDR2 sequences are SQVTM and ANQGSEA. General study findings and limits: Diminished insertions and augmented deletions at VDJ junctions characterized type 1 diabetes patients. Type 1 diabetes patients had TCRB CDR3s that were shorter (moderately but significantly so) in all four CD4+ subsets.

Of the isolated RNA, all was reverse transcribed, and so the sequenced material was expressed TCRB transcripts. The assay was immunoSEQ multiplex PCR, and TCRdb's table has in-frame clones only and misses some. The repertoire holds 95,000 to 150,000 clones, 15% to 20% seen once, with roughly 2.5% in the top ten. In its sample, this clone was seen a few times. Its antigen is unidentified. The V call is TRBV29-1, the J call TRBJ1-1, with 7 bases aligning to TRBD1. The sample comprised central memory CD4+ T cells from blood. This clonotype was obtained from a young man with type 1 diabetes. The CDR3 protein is CSGRQGWGMNTEAFF. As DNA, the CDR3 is TGCAGCGGTAGACAGGGCTGGGGTATGAACACTGAAGCTTTCTTT.